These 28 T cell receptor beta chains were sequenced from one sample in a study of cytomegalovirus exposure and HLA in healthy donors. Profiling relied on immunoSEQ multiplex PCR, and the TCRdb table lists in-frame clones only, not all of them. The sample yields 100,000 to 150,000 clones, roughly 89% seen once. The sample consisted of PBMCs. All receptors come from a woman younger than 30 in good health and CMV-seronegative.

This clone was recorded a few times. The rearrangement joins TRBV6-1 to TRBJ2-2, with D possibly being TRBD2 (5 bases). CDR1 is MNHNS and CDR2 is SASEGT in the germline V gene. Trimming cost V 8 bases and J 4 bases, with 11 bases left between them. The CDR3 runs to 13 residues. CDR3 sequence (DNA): TGTGCCAGCGATGTAGCGACCACCGGGGAGCTGTTTTTT. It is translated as CASDVATTGELFF.

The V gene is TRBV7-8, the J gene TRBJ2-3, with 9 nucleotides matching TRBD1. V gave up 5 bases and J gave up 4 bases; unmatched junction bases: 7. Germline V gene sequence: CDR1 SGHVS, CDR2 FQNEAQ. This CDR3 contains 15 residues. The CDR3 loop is CASSPHRGRPDTQYF. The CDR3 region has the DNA TGTGCCAGCAGCCCTCACAGGGGGCGACCAGATACGCAGTATTTT.

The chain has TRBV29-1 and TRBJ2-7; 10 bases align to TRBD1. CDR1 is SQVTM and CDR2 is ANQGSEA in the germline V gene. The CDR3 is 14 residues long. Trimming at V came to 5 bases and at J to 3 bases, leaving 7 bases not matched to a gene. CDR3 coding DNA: TGCAGCGTTTATCCCGGGACAGGGGACTACGAGCAGTACTTC. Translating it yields CSVYPGTGDYEQYF.

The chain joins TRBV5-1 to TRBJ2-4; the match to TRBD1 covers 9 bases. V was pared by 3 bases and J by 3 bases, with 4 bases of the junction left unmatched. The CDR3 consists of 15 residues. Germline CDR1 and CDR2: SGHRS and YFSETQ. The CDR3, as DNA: TGCGCCAGCAGCTGGGGACAGGGCGGCAAAAACATTCAGTACTTC. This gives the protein CASSWGQGGKNIQYF. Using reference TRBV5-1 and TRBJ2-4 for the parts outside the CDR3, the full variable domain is KAGVTQTPRYLIKTRGQQVTLSCSPISGHRSVSWYQQTPGQGLQFLFEYFSETQRNKGNFPGRFSGRQFSNSRSEMNVSTLELGDSALYLCASSWGQGGKNIQYFGAGTRLSVL.

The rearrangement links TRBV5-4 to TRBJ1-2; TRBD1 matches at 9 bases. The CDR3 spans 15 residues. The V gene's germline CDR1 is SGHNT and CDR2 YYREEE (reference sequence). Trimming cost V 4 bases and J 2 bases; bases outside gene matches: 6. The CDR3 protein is CASSGGTGPNYGYTF. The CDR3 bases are TGTGCCAGCAGCGGAGGGACAGGGCCAAACTATGGCTACACCTTC.

The CDR3 sequence: CASVGQGSTEAFF. The CDR3 DNA reads TGTGCTAGTGTTGGCCAGGGAAGCACTGAAGCTTTCTTT. This chain joins TRBV12-5 and TRBJ1-1; TRBD1 is a possible D gene (5 bases). CDR3 length equals 13 residues. Trimming removed 7 bases from V and 4 bases from J, with 13 bases in between. Germline-derived CDR1 and CDR2 are LGHNT and FRNRAP.

The DNA for the CDR3 is TGTGCCACCAGCAGAGATATGAACAGGGCTGGAGATACGCAGTATTTT. Its translation is CATSRDMNRAGDTQYF. V is TRBV15 and J is TRBJ2-3; D perhaps matches TRBD1 (6 bases). The CDR3 extends over 16 amino acids. Trimming took off 0 bases at V and 5 bases at J, with 15 bases between the two ends. Germline values: CDR1 LNHNV, CDR2 YYDKDF (reference sequence).

CDR3 in DNA: TGTGCCAGCAGCACCTGGGGGGGCTCTGGGGCCAACGTCCTGACTTTC. Its protein product is CASSTWGGSGANVLTF. The chain links TRBV11-2 to TRBJ2-6, with 7 positions matching TRBD2. The CDR3 is made up of 16 amino acids. Germline V gene data show CDR1 as SGHAT and CDR2 as FQNNGV. V lost 5 bases to trimming and J lost 0 bases; unmatched junction nucleotides: 4.

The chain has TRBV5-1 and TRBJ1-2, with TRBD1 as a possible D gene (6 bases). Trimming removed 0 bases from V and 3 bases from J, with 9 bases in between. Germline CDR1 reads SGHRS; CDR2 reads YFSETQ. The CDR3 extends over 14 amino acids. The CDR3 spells CASSLAGADYGYTF. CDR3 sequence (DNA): TGCGCCAGCAGCTTGGCAGGGGCCGACTATGGCTACACCTTC.

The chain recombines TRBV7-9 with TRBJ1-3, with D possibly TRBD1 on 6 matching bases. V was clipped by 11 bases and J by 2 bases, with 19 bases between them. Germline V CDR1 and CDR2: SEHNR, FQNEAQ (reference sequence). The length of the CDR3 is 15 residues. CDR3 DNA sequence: TGTGCCCTTGGGGTCCGGGACAAGGCTGGAAACACCATATATTTT. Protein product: CALGVRDKAGNTIYF.

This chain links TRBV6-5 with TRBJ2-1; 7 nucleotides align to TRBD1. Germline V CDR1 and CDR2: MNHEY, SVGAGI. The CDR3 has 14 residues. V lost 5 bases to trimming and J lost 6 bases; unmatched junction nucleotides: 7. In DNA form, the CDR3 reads TGTGCCAGCAGTCAACAGGGGCGCGGCAATGAGCAGTTCTTC. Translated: CASSQQGRGNEQFF.

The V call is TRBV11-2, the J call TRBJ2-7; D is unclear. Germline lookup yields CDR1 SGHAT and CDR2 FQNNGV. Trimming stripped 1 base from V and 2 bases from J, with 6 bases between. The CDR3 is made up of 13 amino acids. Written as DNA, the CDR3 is TGTGCCAGCAGCTTAGCTAACGCCTACGAGCAGTACTTC. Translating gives CASSLANAYEQYF.

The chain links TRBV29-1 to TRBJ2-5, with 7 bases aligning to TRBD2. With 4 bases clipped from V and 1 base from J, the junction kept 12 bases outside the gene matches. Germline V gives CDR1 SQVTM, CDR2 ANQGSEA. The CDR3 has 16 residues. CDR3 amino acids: CSVVYPGWGGQETQYF. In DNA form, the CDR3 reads TGCAGCGTTGTTTATCCCGGATGGGGGGGCCAAGAGACCCAGTACTTC.

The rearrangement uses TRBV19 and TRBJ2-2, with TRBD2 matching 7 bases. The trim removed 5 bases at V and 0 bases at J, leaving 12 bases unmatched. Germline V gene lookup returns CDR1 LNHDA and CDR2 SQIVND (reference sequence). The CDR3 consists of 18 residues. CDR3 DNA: TGTGCCAGTAGTTTGGGACGGGGGGTTAAGTCGAACACCGGGGAGCTGTTTTTT. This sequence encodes CASSLGRGVKSNTGELFF. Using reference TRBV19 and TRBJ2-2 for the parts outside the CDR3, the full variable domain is DGGITQSPKYLFRKEGQNVTLSCEQNLNHDAMYWYRQDPGQGLRLIYYSQIVNDFQKGDIAEGYSVSREKKESFPLTVTSAQKNPTAFYLCASSLGRGVKSNTGELFFGEGSRLTVL.

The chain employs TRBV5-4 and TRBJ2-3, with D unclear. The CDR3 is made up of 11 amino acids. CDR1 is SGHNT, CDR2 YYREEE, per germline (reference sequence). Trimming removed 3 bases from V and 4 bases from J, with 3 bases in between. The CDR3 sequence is CASSSADTQYF. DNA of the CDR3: TGTGCCAGCAGCTCGGCAGATACGCAGTATTTT.

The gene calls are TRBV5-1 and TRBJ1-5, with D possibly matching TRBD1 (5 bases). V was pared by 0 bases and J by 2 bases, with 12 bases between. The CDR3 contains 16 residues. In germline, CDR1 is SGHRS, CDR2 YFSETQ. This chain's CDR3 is CASSLDPTGGNQPQHF. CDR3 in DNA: TGCGCCAGCAGCTTGGACCCTACAGGAGGCAATCAGCCCCAGCATTTT.

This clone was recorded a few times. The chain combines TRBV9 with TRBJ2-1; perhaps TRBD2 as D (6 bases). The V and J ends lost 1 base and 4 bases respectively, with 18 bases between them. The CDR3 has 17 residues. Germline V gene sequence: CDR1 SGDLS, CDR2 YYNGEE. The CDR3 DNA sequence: TGTGCCAGCAGCGTAACCCCTATGCTAGCGCGGTACAATGAGCAGTTCTTC. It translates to CASSVTPMLARYNEQFF.

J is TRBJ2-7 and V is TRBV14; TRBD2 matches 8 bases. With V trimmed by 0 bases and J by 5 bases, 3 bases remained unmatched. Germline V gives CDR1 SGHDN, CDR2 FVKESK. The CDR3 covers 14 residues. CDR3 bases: TGTGCCAGCAGCCAAGAAACTAGCGGAGACGAGCAGTACTTC. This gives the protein CASSQETSGDEQYF.

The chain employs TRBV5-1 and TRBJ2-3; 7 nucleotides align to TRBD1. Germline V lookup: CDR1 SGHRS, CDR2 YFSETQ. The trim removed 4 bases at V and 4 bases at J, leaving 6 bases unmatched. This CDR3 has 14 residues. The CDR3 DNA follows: TGCGCCAGCAGCCAGGACAGGTCTCCAGATACGCAGTATTTT. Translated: CASSQDRSPDTQYF.

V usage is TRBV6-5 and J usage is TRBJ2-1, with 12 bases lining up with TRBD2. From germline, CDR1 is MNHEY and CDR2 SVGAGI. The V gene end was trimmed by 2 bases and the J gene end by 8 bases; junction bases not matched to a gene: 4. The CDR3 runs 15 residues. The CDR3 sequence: CASSYGLAGTDEQFF. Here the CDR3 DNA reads TGTGCCAGCAGTTACGGACTAGCGGGAACTGATGAGCAGTTCTTC.

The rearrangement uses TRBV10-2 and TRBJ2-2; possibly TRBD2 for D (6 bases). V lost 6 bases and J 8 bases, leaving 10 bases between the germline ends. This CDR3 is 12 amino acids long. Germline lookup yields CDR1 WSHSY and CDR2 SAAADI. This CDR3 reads CASRGTPGELFF. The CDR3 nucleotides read TGCGCCAGCAGGGGGACTCCGGGGGAGCTGTTTTTT.

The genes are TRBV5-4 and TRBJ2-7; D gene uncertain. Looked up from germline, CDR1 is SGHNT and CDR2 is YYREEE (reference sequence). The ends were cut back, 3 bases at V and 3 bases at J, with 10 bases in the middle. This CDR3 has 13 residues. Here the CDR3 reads CASSSGDFYEQYF. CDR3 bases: TGTGCCAGCAGCTCGGGTGACTTCTACGAGCAGTACTTC.

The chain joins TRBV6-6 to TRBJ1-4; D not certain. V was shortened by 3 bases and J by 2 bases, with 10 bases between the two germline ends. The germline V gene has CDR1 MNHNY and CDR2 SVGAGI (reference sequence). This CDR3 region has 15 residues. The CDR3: CASSYHEATNEKLFF. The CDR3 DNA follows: TGTGCCAGCAGTTATCATGAGGCGACTAATGAAAAACTGTTTTTT.

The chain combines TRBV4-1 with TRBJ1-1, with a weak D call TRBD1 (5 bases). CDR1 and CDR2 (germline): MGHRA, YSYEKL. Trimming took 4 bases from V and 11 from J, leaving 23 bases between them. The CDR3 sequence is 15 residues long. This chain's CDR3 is CASSLSGAREGMAFF. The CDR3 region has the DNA TGCGCCAGCAGCCTAAGTGGGGCCCGGGAGGGGATGGCTTTCTTT.

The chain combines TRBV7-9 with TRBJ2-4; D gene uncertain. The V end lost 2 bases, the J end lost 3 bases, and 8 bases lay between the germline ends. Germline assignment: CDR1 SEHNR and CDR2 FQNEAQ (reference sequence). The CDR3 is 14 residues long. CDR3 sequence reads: CASSLLASKNIQYF. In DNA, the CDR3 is TGTGCCAGCAGCTTATTGGCCAGCAAAAACATTCAGTACTTC.

CDR3 protein: CASSLGAPLEQYF. The CDR3 DNA reads TGTGCCAGCAGTTTGGGGGCTCCCCTCGAGCAGTACTTC. The chain uses TRBV27 and TRBJ2-7; weak D call: TRBD1 (6 bases). The CDR3 totals 13 residues. Germline V CDR1 and CDR2: MNHEY, SMNVEV (reference sequence). Trimming stripped 3 bases from V and 6 bases from J, with 12 bases between.

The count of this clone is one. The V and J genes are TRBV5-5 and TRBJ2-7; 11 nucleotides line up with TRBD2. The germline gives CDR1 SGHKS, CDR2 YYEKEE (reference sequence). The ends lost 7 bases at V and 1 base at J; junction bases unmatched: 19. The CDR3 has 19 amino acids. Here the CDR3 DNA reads TGTGCCAGCCCCTCGGAGGGAGGGAAGGGACTAGCGGTTTCCTACGAGCAGTACTTC. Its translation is CASPSEGGKGLAVSYEQYF.

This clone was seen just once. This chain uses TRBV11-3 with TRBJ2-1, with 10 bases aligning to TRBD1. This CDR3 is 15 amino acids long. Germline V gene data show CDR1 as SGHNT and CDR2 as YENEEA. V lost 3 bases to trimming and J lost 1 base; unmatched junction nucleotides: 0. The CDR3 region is CASSLDRGSYNEQFF. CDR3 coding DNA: TGTGCCAGCAGCTTGGACAGGGGGTCCTACAATGAGCAGTTCTTC.